Here is one TCR beta chain with its context. The target antigen is unknown. The data were obtained in a study of T cell responses to AZD1222 COVID-19 vaccine. Study outcomes and limitations: Nearly half of the spike-specific TCRs reportedly recognize variant regions that carry no mutations. Donors, mostly white British, included more females; clonal diversity was possibly underestimated.

This table comes from immunoSEQ multiplex PCR, and its TCRdb copy is limited to in-frame clones, with some not included. The profile shows about 86,000 clones, approximately 82% of them singletons. CDR3 length: 14 residues. The germline V gene has CDR1 SGHNT and CDR2 YENEEA. V lost 3 bases to trimming and J lost 7 bases, with 13 bases between them. The J gene is TRBJ2-1, the V gene TRBV11-3; the D gene is possibly TRBD2 (5 bases). Here the sequenced sample was peripheral blood, taken on day 0 of AZD1222 vaccination. The source is an adult in good health. CDR3 DNA: TGTGCCAGCAGCTTGGATGGCCGAGGGAATGAGCAGTTCTTC. Residues: CASSLDGRGNEQFF.